A single T cell receptor (beta chain) is shown here with its context. Germline CDR1 and CDR2: SGDLS and YYNGEE. The V end was cut by 0 bases, the J end by 7 bases, with 10 bases between. The CDR3 loop spans 13 amino acids. One entry per CDR3 protein results from TCRdb running MiXCR on the 5' RACE reads. The data show roughly 710,000 distinct CDR3 sequences, roughly 6% seen once. The sample belongs to a study of identical twins. The TCR sequence derives from a man younger than 35 in good health. The sequenced material came from naive T cells sorted from blood. V gene TRBV9 combines with J gene TRBJ2-5, with D hard to call. CDR3 coding DNA: TGTGCCAGCAGCGTAGCCGAGACTGGGACCCAGTACTTC. Its protein is CASSVAETGTQYF.